One sample yielded the 19 T cell receptor beta chains listed below, sequenced in a study of blood T cell repertoires in COVID-19. Sequencing was performed with immunoSEQ multiplex PCR; in TCRdb, only in-frame clones are kept and a portion is missing. The table shows 140,000 or so clones, with 85% occurring only once. Specimen: peripheral blood. The source is a man in his forties or fifties with acute or convalescent COVID-19.

The chain joins TRBV4-2 to TRBJ1-6; D is undetermined. The germline V gene encodes CDR1 LGHNA and CDR2 YNFKEQ. The CDR3 sequence is 13 residues long. The germline V and J ends were trimmed by 0 bases and 8 bases, with 5 bases remaining between them. For the CDR3, the DNA is TGTGCCAGCAGCCAAGATACGGATTCACCCCTCCACTTT. Its protein is CASSQDTDSPLHF.

This rearrangement joins TRBV30 to TRBJ2-7; 8 bases are a match to TRBD2. CDR1 and CDR2 (germline): GTSNPN, SVGIG (reference sequence). The V and J ends lost 3 bases and 2 bases, in that order; junction bases with no gene match: 3. The CDR3 extends over 13 amino acids. For the CDR3, the DNA is TGTGCCTGGAGCGGACTAGCCCCCTACGAGCAGTACTTC. Encoded protein: CAWSGLAPYEQYF.

CDR3 amino acids: CASSLGGAFNNEQFF. The DNA for the CDR3 is TGTGCCAGCAGCTTGGGCGGGGCCTTTAACAATGAGCAGTTCTTC. V gene TRBV5-4 combines with J gene TRBJ2-1, with D possibly being TRBD2 (6 bases). CDR3 length: 15 amino acids. Germline V gene data show CDR1 as SGHNT and CDR2 as YYREEE (reference sequence). The V gene lost 0 bases and the J gene lost 5 bases, with 12 bases spanning the gap.

The genes are TRBV5-1 and TRBJ2-7, with 7 bases identical to TRBD1. CDR1 and CDR2 (germline): SGHRS, YFSETQ. The CDR3 spans 14 residues. Trimming took 4 bases from V and 2 from J; bases not matched to a gene: 6. CDR3 amino acids: CASSVGTVAYEQYF. The CDR3 coding sequence is TGCGCCAGCAGCGTCGGGACAGTTGCCTACGAGCAGTACTTC. Using reference TRBV5-1 and TRBJ2-7 for the parts outside the CDR3, the full variable domain is KAGVTQTPRYLIKTRGQQVTLSCSPISGHRSVSWYQQTPGQGLQFLFEYFSETQRNKGNFPGRFSGRQFSNSRSEMNVSTLELGDSALYLCASSVGTVAYEQYFGPGTRLTVT.

The genes are TRBV28 and TRBJ1-3, with 7 bases matching TRBD1. CDR1 is MDHEN and CDR2 is SYDVKM in the germline V gene. There are 15 residues in the CDR3. V was clipped by 7 bases and J by 2 bases; unmatched bases: 8. DNA of the CDR3: TGTGCCAGCAACACCCTCACAGGGGCTGGAAACACCATATATTTT. Amino acids: CASNTLTGAGNTIYF.

The V and J genes are TRBV5-1 and TRBJ1-4; TRBD1 aligns across 7 bases. The J segment lost 4 bases and the V segment lost 0 bases, leaving 3 bases of the junction unmatched. CDR1 is SGHRS, CDR2 YFSETQ, per germline. There are 15 residues in the CDR3. The CDR3 nucleotides are TGCGCCAGCAGCTTGGGGGACAGCCGTAATGAAAAACTGTTTTTT. Amino acids: CASSLGDSRNEKLFF.

About this clone itself: The germline gene is not matched at one end of the junction; a read error may be the cause. This chain connects TRBV27 to TRBJ2-3, with 10 bases identical to TRBD2. CDR1 is MNHEY, CDR2 SMNVEV, per germline (reference sequence). The CDR3 extends over 20 amino acids. The CDR3 region has the DNA TGTGCCAGCAGTCCCGTTGGGCTAGCGGGAGAGGAGGGGGGCACAGCTACGCAGTATTTT. It yields the protein CASSPVGLAGEEGGTATQYF.

There are a few counts of this clone. This chain connects TRBV6-2 or TRBV6-3 to TRBJ1-3; D is unresolved. This CDR3 region has 14 residues. Trimming left V 6 bases short and J 0 bases short, with 9 bases between. Germline V gene data show CDR1 as MNHEY and CDR2 as SVGEGT. This CDR3 reads CASSRGYSGNTIYF. Here the CDR3 DNA reads TGTGCCAGCAGCCGCGGTTACTCTGGAAACACCATATATTTT.

V usage is TRBV7-6 and J usage is TRBJ2-7, with 8 bases identical to TRBD1. V trimming: 2 bases; J trimming: 2 bases; junction bases outside the gene matches: 5. The V gene's germline CDR1 is SGHVS and CDR2 FNYEAQ. CDR3 length: 15 residues. The CDR3 sequence is CASSLTGTGAYEQYF. CDR3 in DNA: TGTGCCAGCAGCTTAACCGGGACAGGCGCCTACGAGCAGTACTTC.

J is TRBJ1-3 and V is TRBV6-1; D uncertain. The V and J ends lost 0 bases and 0 bases respectively, with 12 bases between them. The CDR3 runs to 17 residues. Looked up from germline, CDR1 is MNHNS and CDR2 is SASEGT. The DNA for the CDR3 is TGTGCCAGCAGTGAAGCCCACGGAGGGAGCTCTGGAAACACCATATATTTT. It yields the protein CASSEAHGGSSGNTIYF.

This clone was observed a single time. The chain couples TRBV27 to TRBJ2-1; D gene unclear. The germline gives CDR1 MNHEY, CDR2 SMNVEV (reference sequence). The CDR3 spans 14 residues. V was shortened by 5 bases and J by 6 bases, with 14 bases between the two germline ends. The CDR3 reads CASSGSIGSNEQFF. The CDR3 DNA is TGTGCCAGCAGTGGCTCCATTGGTTCCAATGAGCAGTTCTTC.

The chain recombines TRBV5-4 with TRBJ1-1, with D maybe TRBD1 (6 bases). Trimming left V 0 bases short and J 7 bases short, with 19 bases between. In germline, CDR1 is SGHNT, CDR2 YYREEE (reference sequence). The CDR3 spans 16 residues. CDR3 loop: CASSLETGMGALEAFF. DNA for the CDR3: TGTGCCAGCAGCTTGGAAACGGGTATGGGGGCGCTTGAAGCTTTCTTT.

The chain combines TRBV7-8 with TRBJ2-7; TRBD1 matches at 7 bases. The J segment lost 0 bases and the V segment lost 5 bases, leaving 4 bases of the junction unmatched. CDR3 length: 14 residues. Germline V gene data show CDR1 as SGHVS and CDR2 as FQNEAQ. CDR3 amino acids: CASSQDRSSYEQYF. CDR3 DNA: TGTGCCAGCAGCCAGGACAGGAGCTCCTACGAGCAGTACTTC.

This rearrangement joins TRBV7-2 to TRBJ1-5, with a tentative D call TRBD1 (6 bases). The CDR3 loop spans 15 amino acids. V was pared by 1 base and J by 7 bases, with 14 bases between. CDR1 SGHTA and CDR2 FQGNSA come from the germline V gene. The CDR3 region has the DNA TGTGCCAGCAGCTTAGAGGGGGTCAACAGGCAGCCCCAGCATTTT. It yields the protein CASSLEGVNRQPQHF.

The chain employs TRBV18 and TRBJ2-5; TRBD1 agrees at 8 bases. The CDR3 runs to 14 residues. J lost 5 bases, V lost 6 bases, and 8 bases had no gene match. CDR1 and CDR2 from the germline V gene are KGHSH and LQKENI. CDR3: CASSSDRGLETQYF. In DNA form, the CDR3 reads TGTGCCAGCTCCTCAGACAGGGGACTTGAGACCCAGTACTTC.

This chain joins TRBV5-1 and TRBJ1-2; a weak D match, TRBD1 (6 bases). V lost 5 bases and J lost 2, with 19 bases in between. This CDR3 has 16 residues. Per the germline V gene, CDR1 is SGHRS and CDR2 is YFSETQ. The CDR3 DNA sequence: TGCGCCAGCAGTTTCGACGCCCACAGGGAGAACTATGGCTACACCTTC. It specifies CASSFDAHRENYGYTF.

The chain employs TRBV27 and TRBJ2-2; 8 positions agree with TRBD1. This CDR3 contains 15 residues. Germline V gene sequence: CDR1 MNHEY, CDR2 SMNVEV (reference sequence). The V segment lost 7 bases and the J segment 5 bases; nucleotides outside the gene matches: 9. Written as DNA, the CDR3 is TGTGCCAGCAAATCTCAGGGGGCGCAAACCGGGGAGCTGTTTTTT. This translates into CASKSQGAQTGELFF.

The V gene is TRBV14, the J gene TRBJ2-2; D is possibly TRBD2 (7 bases). Trimming removed 3 bases at V and 6 bases at J, with 20 bases between. Per the germline V gene, CDR1 is SGHDN and CDR2 is FVKESK. The CDR3 length is 17 residues. The CDR3 region has the DNA TGTGCCAGCAGCCAGAAGAGGGGGGGCAGGCAATCCGGGGAGCTGTTTTTT. Protein product: CASSQKRGGRQSGELFF. The variable domain in full, completed from reference TRBV14 and TRBJ2-2, reads EAGVTQFPSHSVIEKGQTVTLRCDPISGHDNLYWYRRVMGKEIKFLLHFVKESKQDESGMPNNRFLAERTGGTYSTLKVQPAELEDSGVYFCASSQKRGGRQSGELFFGEGSRLTVL.

The chain carries TRBV6-6 and TRBJ2-1, with a tentative D call TRBD2 (5 bases). The CDR3 covers 13 residues. Trimming cost V 6 bases and J 2 bases, with 8 bases left between them. Germline CDR1 is MNHNY and CDR2 is SVGAGI (reference sequence). Here the CDR3 DNA reads TGTGCCAGCAGGGCCGGGGCCTACAATGAGCAGTTCTTC. It codes for CASRAGAYNEQFF.